Shown below are 16 T cell receptor beta chains from a single sample sequenced in a study of blood T cell repertoires in COVID-19. Profiling relied on immunoSEQ multiplex PCR, and the TCRdb table lists in-frame clones only, not all of them. There are more than 200,000 clones in the sample; about 88% occur only once, and roughly 1.7% lies in the top ten. Sequencing was carried out using peripheral blood. The origin of the receptors is a man in his sixties or seventies with acute or convalescent COVID-19.

The rearrangement links TRBV27 to TRBJ2-5, with 8 positions matching TRBD2. V trimming: 2 bases; J trimming: 2 bases; junction bases outside the gene matches: 7. The CDR3 sequence is 16 residues long. Germline V gene sequence: CDR1 MNHEY, CDR2 SMNVEV (reference sequence). For the CDR3, the DNA is TGTGCCAGCAGTTTAGGGACTAGAGGGAGACAAGAGACCCAGTACTTC. Translation: CASSLGTRGRQETQYF.

This chain joins TRBV5-5 and TRBJ2-1; D is ambiguous. The ends were cut back, 1 base at V and 15 bases at J, with 17 bases in the middle. The germline V gene encodes CDR1 SGHKS and CDR2 YYEKEE (reference sequence). There are 13 residues in the CDR3. In DNA form, the CDR3 reads TGTGCCAGCAGCTTGCCGACGGTGACACCGAGGTTCTTC. Its translation: CASSLPTVTPRFF.

The CDR3 here is CASSPDIAFNGYTF. In nucleotides, the CDR3 is TGTGCCAGCTCACCGGACATCGCTTTCAATGGCTACACCTTC. J is TRBJ1-2 and V is TRBV18, with D maybe TRBD1 (5 bases). The CDR3 contains 14 residues. Germline assignment: CDR1 KGHSH and CDR2 LQKENI. The germline V and J ends were trimmed by 3 bases and 6 bases, with 14 bases remaining between them.

The DNA for the CDR3 is TGCGCCAGCAGCTTAACAGAAGATACGCAGTATTTT. Translated, it gives CASSLTEDTQYF. This sequence joins TRBV5-1 and TRBJ2-3; D remains ambiguous. This CDR3 has 12 residues. V was pared by 2 bases and J by 5 bases, with 6 bases between. Germline V CDR1 and CDR2: SGHRS, YFSETQ.

The chain employs TRBV4-2 and TRBJ2-7; possible D gene TRBD2, 5 bases. Germline V gene lookup returns CDR1 LGHNA and CDR2 YNFKEQ. Trimming cost V 4 bases and J 4 bases, with 26 bases left between them. The CDR3 runs to 18 residues. This CDR3 is CASSPELSRGSLQYEQYF. CDR3 coding DNA: TGTGCCAGCAGCCCAGAGTTGAGTCGGGGAAGTCTTCAGTACGAGCAGTACTTC.

V usage is TRBV6-6 and J usage is TRBJ2-7, with 10 bases lining up with TRBD1. CDR3 length equals 15 residues. Per the germline V gene, CDR1 is MNHNY and CDR2 is SVGAGI (reference sequence). V lost 6 bases and J lost 1; bases outside the gene matches: 6. The CDR3 DNA is TGTGCCAGCAGCCAGGGACAGGGGATATCCTACGAGCAGTACTTC. Protein product: CASSQGQGISYEQYF.

This clone was seen more than once but under ten times. The chain recombines TRBV7-9 with TRBJ2-7, with 9 bases lining up with TRBD1. V lost 3 bases and J lost 2; bases outside the gene matches: 11. Per germline, CDR1 SEHNR and CDR2 FQNEAQ (reference sequence). This CDR3 has 17 amino acids. The DNA for the CDR3 is TGTGCCAGCAGCTTTCACTCCGGGACAGGGAGCCCCTACGAGCAGTACTTC. It specifies CASSFHSGTGSPYEQYF.

The rearrangement joins TRBV5-1 to TRBJ2-7, with 9 bases that match TRBD1. There are 15 residues in the CDR3. Germline lookup yields CDR1 SGHRS and CDR2 YFSETQ. Trimming cost V 4 bases and J 3 bases; bases outside gene matches: 8. The CDR3 nucleotides are TGCGCCAGCAGCAGTTCCGGGACAGGGAGCTACGAGCAGTACTTC. Translated, it gives CASSSSGTGSYEQYF. Based on the CDR3 plus reference TRBV5-1 and TRBJ2-7, the full variable domain is KAGVTQTPRYLIKTRGQQVTLSCSPISGHRSVSWYQQTPGQGLQFLFEYFSETQRNKGNFPGRFSGRQFSNSRSEMNVSTLELGDSALYLCASSSSGTGSYEQYFGPGTRLTVT.

V gene TRBV9 combines with J gene TRBJ2-3; tentatively, D is TRBD2 (6 bases). The germline V and J ends were trimmed by 0 bases and 1 base, with 12 bases remaining between them. Germline CDR1 is SGDLS and CDR2 is YYNGEE. CDR3 length equals 16 residues. The CDR3 DNA is TGTGCCAGCAGCGTAGGGAGGTCGGGAGGCACAGATACGCAGTATTTT. It translates to CASSVGRSGGTDTQYF.

This CDR3 reads CASRPDRGPYGYTF. The CDR3 DNA reads as TGTGCCAGCAGACCTGACAGGGGGCCCTATGGCTACACCTTC. The chain recombines TRBV27 with TRBJ1-2; 10 nucleotides agree with TRBD1. CDR3 length: 14 residues. CDR1 and CDR2 (germline): MNHEY, SMNVEV (reference sequence). Losses at the gene ends were 6 bases for V and 4 bases for J; bases not matched to a gene: 5.

V and J are TRBV11-3 and TRBJ2-1; 9 bases are a match to TRBD2. The germline V gene encodes CDR1 SGHNT and CDR2 YENEEA. V trimming: 5 bases; J trimming: 6 bases; junction bases outside the gene matches: 5. This CDR3 is 14 amino acids long. The CDR3 loop reads CASSAGGSGNEQFF. CDR3 DNA: TGTGCCAGCAGCGCGGGGGGGTCTGGCAATGAGCAGTTCTTC.

The rearrangement joins TRBV5-4 to TRBJ2-5, with 14 bases matching TRBD2. Germline V gives CDR1 SGHNT, CDR2 YYREEE (reference sequence). V trimming: 0 bases; J trimming: 0 bases; junction bases outside the gene matches: 10. CDR3 length: 20 residues. The CDR3 DNA sequence: TGTGCCAGCAGCTTGGAGGGACTAGCGGGAGCCTTCAAGAACCAAGAGACCCAGTACTTC. It is translated as CASSLEGLAGAFKNQETQYF. Drawing the rest from reference TRBV5-4 and TRBJ2-5, the complete variable domain is ETGVTQSPTHLIKTRGQQVTLRCSSQSGHNTVSWYQQALGQGPQFIFQYYREEENGRGNFPPRFSGLQFPNYSSELNVNALELDDSALYLCASSLEGLAGAFKNQETQYFGPGTRLLVL.

This rearrangement joins TRBV27 to TRBJ1-2, with a tentative D call TRBD1 (6 bases). The germline V gene encodes CDR1 MNHEY and CDR2 SMNVEV (reference sequence). This CDR3 comprises 14 residues. The V end was cut by 4 bases, the J end by 7 bases, with 16 bases between. The CDR3 DNA follows: TGTGCCAGCAGTTGTGGCAGGGGAGTTTGTGGCTACACCTTC. Translation gives CASSCGRGVCGYTF.

The chain couples TRBV5-1 to TRBJ2-2; TRBD1 matches at 8 bases. Looked up from germline, CDR1 is SGHRS and CDR2 is YFSETQ. J lost 2 bases, V lost 0 bases, and 3 bases had no gene match. The CDR3 is 16 amino acids. CDR3 residues: CASSLVGQGNTGELFF. In nucleotides, the CDR3 is TGCGCCAGCAGCTTGGTTGGACAGGGAAACACCGGGGAGCTGTTTTTT.

V usage is TRBV10-3 and J usage is TRBJ2-2; perhaps TRBD2 as D (6 bases). The CDR3 runs 14 residues. Germline V gene sequence: CDR1 ENHRY, CDR2 SYGVKD. Trimming shortened V by 9 bases and J by 4 bases, and 15 bases separated the two germline ends. In nucleotides, the CDR3 is TGTGCCATAAGAAGACTAGTTCCCACCGGGGAGCTGTTTTTT. Its translation: CAIRRLVPTGELFF.

The chain carries TRBV7-2 and TRBJ1-3; D gene unclear. This CDR3 comprises 16 residues. The V end was cut by 0 bases, the J end by 0 bases, with 9 bases between. Germline V gene sequence: CDR1 SGHTA, CDR2 FQGNSA. The CDR3 DNA follows: TGTGCCAGCAGCTTAGCGCCTCCCTACTCTGGAAACACCATATATTTT. This codes for CASSLAPPYSGNTIYF.